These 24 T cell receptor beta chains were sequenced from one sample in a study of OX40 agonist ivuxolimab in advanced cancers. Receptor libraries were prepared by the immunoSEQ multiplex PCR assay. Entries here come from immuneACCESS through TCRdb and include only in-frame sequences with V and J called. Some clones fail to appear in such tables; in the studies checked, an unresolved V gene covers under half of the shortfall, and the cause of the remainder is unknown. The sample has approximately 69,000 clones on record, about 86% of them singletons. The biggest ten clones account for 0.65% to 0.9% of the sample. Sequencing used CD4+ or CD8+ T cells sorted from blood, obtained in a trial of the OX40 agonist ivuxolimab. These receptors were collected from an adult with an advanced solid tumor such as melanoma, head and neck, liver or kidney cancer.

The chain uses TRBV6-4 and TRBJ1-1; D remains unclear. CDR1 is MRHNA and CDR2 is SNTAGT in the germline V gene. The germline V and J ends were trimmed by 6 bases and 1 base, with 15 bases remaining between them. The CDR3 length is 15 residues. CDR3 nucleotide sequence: TGTGCCAGCAGGACCTCTGCACGAGCGAACACTGAAGCTTTCTTT. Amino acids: CASRTSARANTEAFF.

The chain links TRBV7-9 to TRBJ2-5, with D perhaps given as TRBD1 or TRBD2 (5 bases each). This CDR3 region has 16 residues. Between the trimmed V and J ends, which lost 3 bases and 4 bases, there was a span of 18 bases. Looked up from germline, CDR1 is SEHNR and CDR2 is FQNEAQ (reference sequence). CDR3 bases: TGTGCCAGCAGCTTCCTAGGGAGTGCTAGGGGAGAGACCCAGTACTTC. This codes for CASSFLGSARGETQYF.

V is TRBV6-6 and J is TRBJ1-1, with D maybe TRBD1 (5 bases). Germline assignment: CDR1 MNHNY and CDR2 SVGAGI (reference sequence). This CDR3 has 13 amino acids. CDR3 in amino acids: CGGSPLLNTEAFF. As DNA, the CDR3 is TGTGGGGGCTCCCCCCTCTTGAACACTGAAGCTTTCTTT.

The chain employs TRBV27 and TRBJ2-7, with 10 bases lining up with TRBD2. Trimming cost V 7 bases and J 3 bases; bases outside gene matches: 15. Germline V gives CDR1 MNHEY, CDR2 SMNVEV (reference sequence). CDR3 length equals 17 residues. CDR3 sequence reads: CASTSSRLAGRYYEQYF. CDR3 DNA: TGTGCCAGCACCTCTTCCCGACTAGCGGGTCGATACTACGAGCAGTACTTC.

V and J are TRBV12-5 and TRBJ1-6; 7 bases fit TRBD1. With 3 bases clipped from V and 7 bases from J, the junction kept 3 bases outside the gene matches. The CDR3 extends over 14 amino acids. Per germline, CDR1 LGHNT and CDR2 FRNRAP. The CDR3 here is CASGLGGANSPLHF. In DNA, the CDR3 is TGTGCTAGTGGTTTAGGGGGCGCGAATTCACCCCTCCACTTT.

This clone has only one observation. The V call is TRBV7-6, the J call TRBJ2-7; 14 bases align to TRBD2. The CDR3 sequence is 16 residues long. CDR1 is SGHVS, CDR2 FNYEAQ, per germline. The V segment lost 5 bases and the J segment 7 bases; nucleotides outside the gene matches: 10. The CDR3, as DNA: TGTGCCAGCAGCAGCCCGACTAGCGGGAGGGCGGGGGAGCAGTACTTC. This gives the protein CASSSPTSGRAGEQYF.

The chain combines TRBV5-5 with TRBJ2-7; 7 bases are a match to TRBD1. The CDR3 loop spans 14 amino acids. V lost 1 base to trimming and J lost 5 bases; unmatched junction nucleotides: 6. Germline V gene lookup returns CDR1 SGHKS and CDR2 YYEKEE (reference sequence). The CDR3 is CASSLTGDPNEQYF. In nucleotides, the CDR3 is TGTGCCAGCAGCTTGACAGGGGATCCCAACGAGCAGTACTTC.

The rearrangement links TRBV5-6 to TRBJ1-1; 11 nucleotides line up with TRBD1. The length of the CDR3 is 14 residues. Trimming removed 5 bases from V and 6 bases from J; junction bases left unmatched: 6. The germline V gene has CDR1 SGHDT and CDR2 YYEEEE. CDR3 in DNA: TGTGCCAGCAGTCGAGGACAGGGGGCTTCTGAAGCTTTCTTT. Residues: CASSRGQGASEAFF. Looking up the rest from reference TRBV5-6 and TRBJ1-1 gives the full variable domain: DAGVTQSPTHLIKTRGQQVTLRCSPKSGHDTVSWYQQALGQGPQFIFQYYEEEERQRGNFPDRFSGHQFPNYSSELNVNALLLGDSALYLCASSRGQGASEAFFGQGTRLTVV.

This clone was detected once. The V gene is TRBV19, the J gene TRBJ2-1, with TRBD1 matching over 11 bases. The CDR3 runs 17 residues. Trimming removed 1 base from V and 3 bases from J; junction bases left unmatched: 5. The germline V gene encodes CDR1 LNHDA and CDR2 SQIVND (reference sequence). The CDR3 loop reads CASSIGTGGSLYNEQFF. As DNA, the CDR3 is TGTGCCAGTAGTATAGGGACAGGGGGCTCTCTCTACAATGAGCAGTTCTTC. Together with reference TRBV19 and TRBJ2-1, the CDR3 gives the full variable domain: DGGITQSPKYLFRKEGQNVTLSCEQNLNHDAMYWYRQDPGQGLRLIYYSQIVNDFQKGDIAEGYSVSREKKESFPLTVTSAQKNPTAFYLCASSIGTGGSLYNEQFFGPGTRLTVL.

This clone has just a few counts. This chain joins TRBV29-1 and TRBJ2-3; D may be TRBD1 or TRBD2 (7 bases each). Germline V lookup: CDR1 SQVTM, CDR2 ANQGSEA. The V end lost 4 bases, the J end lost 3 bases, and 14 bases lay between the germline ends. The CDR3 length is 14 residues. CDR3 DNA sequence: TGCAGCGTTGTGGGCAGGGGGGGGACAGATACGCAGTATTTT. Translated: CSVVGRGGTDTQYF.

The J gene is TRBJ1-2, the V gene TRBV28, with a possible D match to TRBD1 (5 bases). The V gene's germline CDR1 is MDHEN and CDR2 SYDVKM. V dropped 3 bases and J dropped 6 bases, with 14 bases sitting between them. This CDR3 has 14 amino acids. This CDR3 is CASSFLDRANGYTF. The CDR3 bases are TGTGCCAGCAGTTTCCTCGACAGAGCGAATGGCTACACCTTC.

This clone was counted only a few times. The CDR3 protein is CASSSWTVGGYTF. The CDR3 DNA sequence: TGTGCCAGCAGCTCATGGACAGTTGGGGGCTACACCTTC. This chain links TRBV7-2 with TRBJ1-2, with a possible D match to TRBD1 (6 bases). Germline CDR1 and CDR2: SGHTA and FQGNSA. V was cut by 4 bases and J by 8 bases, with 14 bases left in between. The CDR3 has 13 residues. The complete variable domain, with remaining parts taken from reference TRBV7-2 and TRBJ1-2, reads GAGVSQSPSNKVTEKGKDVELRCDPISGHTALYWYRQSLGQGLEFLIYFQGNSAPDKSGLPSDRFSAERTGGSVSTLTIQRTQQEDSAVYLCASSSWTVGGYTFGSGTRLTVV.

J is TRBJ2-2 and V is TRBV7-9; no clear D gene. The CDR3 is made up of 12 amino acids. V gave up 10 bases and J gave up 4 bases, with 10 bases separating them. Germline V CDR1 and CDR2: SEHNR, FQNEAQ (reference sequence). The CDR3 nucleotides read TGTGCCACGAAAAGGTCCACCGGGGAGCTGTTTTTT. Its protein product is CATKRSTGELFF.

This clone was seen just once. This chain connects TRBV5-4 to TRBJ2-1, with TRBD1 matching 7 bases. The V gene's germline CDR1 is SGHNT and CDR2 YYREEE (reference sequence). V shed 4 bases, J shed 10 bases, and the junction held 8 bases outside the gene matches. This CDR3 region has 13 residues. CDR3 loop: CASSVGQVGEQFF. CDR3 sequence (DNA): TGTGCCAGCAGCGTAGGACAGGTCGGCGAGCAGTTCTTC.

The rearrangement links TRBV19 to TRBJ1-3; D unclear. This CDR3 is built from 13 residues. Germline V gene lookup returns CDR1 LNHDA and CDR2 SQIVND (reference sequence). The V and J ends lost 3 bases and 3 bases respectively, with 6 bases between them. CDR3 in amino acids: CASSMGNGNTIYF. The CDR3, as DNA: TGTGCCAGTAGTATGGGCAATGGAAACACCATATATTTT.

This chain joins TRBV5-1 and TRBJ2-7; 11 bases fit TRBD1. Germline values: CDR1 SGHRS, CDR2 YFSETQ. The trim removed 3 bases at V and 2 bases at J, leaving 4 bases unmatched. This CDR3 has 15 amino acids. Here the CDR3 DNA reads TGCGCCAGCAGCTCTATGGGACAGGGGGCCTACGAGCAGTACTTC. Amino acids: CASSSMGQGAYEQYF. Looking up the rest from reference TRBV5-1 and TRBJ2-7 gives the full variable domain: KAGVTQTPRYLIKTRGQQVTLSCSPISGHRSVSWYQQTPGQGLQFLFEYFSETQRNKGNFPGRFSGRQFSNSRSEMNVSTLELGDSALYLCASSSMGQGAYEQYFGPGTRLTVT.

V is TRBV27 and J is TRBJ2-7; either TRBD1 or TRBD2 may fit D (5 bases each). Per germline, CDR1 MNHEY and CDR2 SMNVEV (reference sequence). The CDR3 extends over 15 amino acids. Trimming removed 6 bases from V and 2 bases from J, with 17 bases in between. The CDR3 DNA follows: TGTGCCAGCAGCCGGGACGTTGACTGGGCCTACGAGCAGTACTTC. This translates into CASSRDVDWAYEQYF.

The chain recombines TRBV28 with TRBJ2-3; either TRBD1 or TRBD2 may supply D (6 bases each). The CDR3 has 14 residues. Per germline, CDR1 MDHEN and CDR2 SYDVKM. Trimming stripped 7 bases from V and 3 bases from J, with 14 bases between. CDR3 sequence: CASMGGTGTDTQYF. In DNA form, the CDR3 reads TGTGCCAGCATGGGGGGCACGGGGACAGATACGCAGTATTTT. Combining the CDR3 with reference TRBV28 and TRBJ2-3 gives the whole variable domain DVKVTQSSRYLVKRTGEKVFLECVQDMDHENMFWYRQDPGLGLRLIYFSYDVKMKEKGDIPEGYSVSREKKERFSLILESASTNQTSMYLCASMGGTGTDTQYFGPGTRLTVL.

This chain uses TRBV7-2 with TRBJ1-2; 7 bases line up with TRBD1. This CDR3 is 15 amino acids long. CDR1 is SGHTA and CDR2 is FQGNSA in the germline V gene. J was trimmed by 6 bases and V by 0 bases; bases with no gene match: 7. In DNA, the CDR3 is TGTGCCAGCAGCTTAGCGGGCAGGGGGATGAATGGCTACACCTTC. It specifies CASSLAGRGMNGYTF.

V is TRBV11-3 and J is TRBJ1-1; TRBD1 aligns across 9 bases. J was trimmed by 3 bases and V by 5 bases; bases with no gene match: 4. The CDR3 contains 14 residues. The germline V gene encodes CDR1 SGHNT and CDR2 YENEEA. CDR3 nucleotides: TGTGCCAGCAGCCTGACAGGGGGGGACACTGAAGCTTTCTTT. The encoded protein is CASSLTGGDTEAFF.

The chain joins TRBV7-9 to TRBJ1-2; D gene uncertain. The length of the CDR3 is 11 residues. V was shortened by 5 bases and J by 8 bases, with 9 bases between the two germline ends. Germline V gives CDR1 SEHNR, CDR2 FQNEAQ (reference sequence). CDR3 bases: TGTGCCAGCAGCCGCGAATTAGGCTACACCTTC. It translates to CASSRELGYTF.

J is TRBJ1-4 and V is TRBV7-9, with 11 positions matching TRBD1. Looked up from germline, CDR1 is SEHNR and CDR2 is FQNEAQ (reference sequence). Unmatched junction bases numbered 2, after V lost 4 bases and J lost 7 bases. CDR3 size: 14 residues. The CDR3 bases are TGTGCCAGCAGCTGGGGGACAGGGGGTGAAAAACTGTTTTTT. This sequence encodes CASSWGTGGEKLFF.

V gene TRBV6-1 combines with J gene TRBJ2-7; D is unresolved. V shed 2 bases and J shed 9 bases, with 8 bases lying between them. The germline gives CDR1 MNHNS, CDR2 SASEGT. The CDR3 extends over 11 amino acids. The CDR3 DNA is TGTGCCAGCAGTGAAATTAAGGCGCAGTACTTC. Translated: CASSEIKAQYF.

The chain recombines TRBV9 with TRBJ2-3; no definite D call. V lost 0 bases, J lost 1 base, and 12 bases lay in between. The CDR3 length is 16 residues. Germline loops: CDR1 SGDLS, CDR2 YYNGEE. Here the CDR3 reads CASSVGANSRTDTQYF. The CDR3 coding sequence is TGTGCCAGCAGCGTAGGGGCAAATTCACGCACAGATACGCAGTATTTT.